Listed below are T cell receptor beta chains from one sample, sequenced in a study of beta chain features in type 1 diabetes. Sequencing used immunoSEQ multiplex PCR; TCRdb keeps in-frame clones, though not all of them. This table holds 35,000 to 50,000 clones, approximately 48% found once. Material for sequencing was stem cell memory CD4+ T cells from blood. The receptors stem from a woman under 40 in good health. The conserved cysteine and the conserved F or W are not part of the CDR3 here.

V,J,CDR3
TRBV20-1,TRBJ2-1,SASKNEQF
TRBV7-8,TRBJ2-7,ASSLRGADSYEQY
TRBV28,TRBJ2-1,ASSTTGFSYNEQF
TRBV7-3,TRBJ2-1,ASSLVGLERDEQF
TRBV6-6,TRBJ2-7,ASSRTGISYEQY
TRBV11-2,TRBJ2-5,ASSLVQGAQTQY
TRBV18,TRBJ2-5,ASSPPGVGQETQY
TRBV19,TRBJ1-1,ASYRRGPTEAF
TRBV14,TRBJ1-2,ASSQQTGTYGYT
TRBV7-6,TRBJ2-7,ASSPGTDSFYEQY
TRBV5-6,TRBJ2-5,ASSLFGVLGMETQY
TRBV7-9,TRBJ2-7,ASSPGLAGVGYEQY
TRBV18,TRBJ2-2,ASSPVTGELF
TRBV27,TRBJ2-1,ARPHSLADNEQF
TRBV10-3,TRBJ2-5,AISGAAGEFATQY
TRBV28,TRBJ2-7,ASSQGAPQVDEQY
TRBV21-1,TRBJ1-5,ASSKWTGLSHCDSNQPQH
TRBV21-1,TRBJ1-2,ASSKVRRGYGYT
TRBV7-9,TRBJ2-2,ASSFSANTGELF
TRBV18,TRBJ2-7,ASWASGGPYEQY
TRBV7-2,TRBJ2-5,ASSGGETQY
TRBV29-1,TRBJ1-5,SVVLPGYSNQPQH
TRBV5-1,TRBJ1-2,ASSLQQPDGYT
TRBV19,TRBJ2-3,ASGGGSTDTQY
TRBV14,TRBJ1-3,ASSKDRFGGNTIY
TRBV15,TRBJ2-1,ATSGYRDTSYNEQF
TRBV28,TRBJ2-3,ASSLTQLSPGGRDTQY
TRBV7-9,TRBJ1-4,ASSSQGGGMEKLF
TRBV7-2,TRBJ2-5,ASRRGGDWETQY
TRBV6-5,TRBJ2-3,ASSYGSGVGTDTQY
TRBV7-9,TRBJ2-7,ASSSVLGVSSYEQY
TRBV7-9,TRBJ1-2,ASSTLGQAYGYT
TRBV19,TRBJ2-7,ASSTTLRAAYEQY
TRBV5-1,TRBJ2-2,ASTSRGTNTGELF
TRBV2,TRBJ2-7,AGTSGSHNEQY
TRBV19,TRBJ2-2,ASVVRAGGGELF
TRBV30,TRBJ1-1,AWSSGVKNTEAF
TRBV5-1,TRBJ2-3,ASSLQRENADTQY
TRBV7-9,TRBJ2-1,ASSYMGRADNEQF
TRBV28,TRBJ1-1,ASSTYKNTEAF
TRBV5-6,TRBJ2-3,ASSLVRGVGRTDTQY
TRBV2,TRBJ1-3,ASSDEGAAGNTIY
TRBV29-1,TRBJ1-1,SAGAGEDTEAF
TRBV4-3,TRBJ2-1,ASSSLAAGLSYNEQF
TRBV7-2,TRBJ2-1,ASSASSGRHYNEQF
TRBV28,TRBJ2-1,ASSSHSGNFNEQF
TRBV12-5,TRBJ2-2,ASGLGAGELF
TRBV5-5,TRBJ2-7,ASSLRGDRDPYEQY
TRBV7-2,TRBJ2-7,ASSGGSGYEQY
TRBV6-1,TRBJ2-4,ASGGHLTVNIQY
TRBV29-1,TRBJ2-3,SVVSGSTDTQY
TRBV19,TRBJ2-1,ASSRTGGDSYNEQF
TRBV5-4,TRBJ2-3,ASSLDPRSTDTQY
TRBV9,TRBJ2-1,ASSVGGSGSYNEQF
TRBV28,TRBJ2-7,ASSSLAGGDEQY
TRBV30,TRBJ2-7,AWSGQVQVDEQY